Below, 9 T cell receptor beta chains from the same sample are listed, as sequenced in a study of cytomegalovirus exposure and HLA in healthy donors. The data were produced by immunoSEQ multiplex PCR, yet TCRdb's version contains in-frame clones alone and is incomplete. This sample carries some 240,000 clones, over 65% of them seen once, and the ten largest clones take less than 7%. The material sequenced was PBMCs. Receptor source: a woman aged 18-29 years in good health and CMV-seronegative.

V gene TRBV27 combines with J gene TRBJ1-2, with TRBD1 as a possible D gene (5 bases). V lost 3 bases to trimming and J lost 4 bases, with 12 bases between them. This CDR3 region has 14 residues. Per germline, CDR1 MNHEY and CDR2 SMNVEV (reference sequence). The CDR3 bases are TGTGCCAGCAGTTTCTCGGGGGACTTCTATGGCTACACCTTC. Protein: CASSFSGDFYGYTF.

This chain uses TRBV25-1 with TRBJ2-1, with a tentative D call TRBD2 (5 bases). V shed 4 bases and J shed 8 bases, with 12 bases lying between them. CDR1 is MGHDK, CDR2 SYGVNS, per germline. The CDR3 runs to 13 residues. CDR3 loop: CASSGPGIDEQFF. DNA for the CDR3: TGTGCCAGCAGTGGGCCCGGGATCGATGAGCAGTTCTTC.

This clone has a single count. This chain links TRBV28 with TRBJ1-5; 11 positions match TRBD1. J was trimmed by 16 bases and V by 4 bases; bases with no gene match: 6. This CDR3 spans 12 amino acids. The germline CDR1 and CDR2 sequences are MDHEN and SYDVKM. Written as DNA, the CDR3 is TGTGCCAGCAGTTCGAGGACAGGGGGCGAACATTTT. Translated: CASSSRTGGEHF.

This clone was seen just once. This chain uses TRBV25-1 with TRBJ1-2; 10 bases are shared with TRBD1. Germline V gene data show CDR1 as MGHDK and CDR2 as SYGVNS. With 3 bases clipped from V and 3 bases from J, the junction kept 7 bases outside the gene matches. The CDR3 sequence is 16 residues long. The CDR3 DNA reads TGTGCCAGCAGTGATCCTGGGGACAGGGGCGACTATGGCTACACCTTC. It is translated as CASSDPGDRGDYGYTF.

This chain's CDR3 is CASELFGGETEAFF. CDR3 DNA sequence: TGTGCTAGTGAGCTCTTCGGCGGCGAGACTGAAGCTTTCTTT. The J gene is TRBJ1-1, the V gene TRBV12-5, with D hard to call. The CDR3 covers 14 residues. Germline-derived CDR1 and CDR2 are LGHNT and FRNRAP. V gave up 7 bases and J gave up 5 bases, with 17 bases separating them.

This CDR3 reads CASSLGEGVTQYF. Written as DNA, the CDR3 is TGTGCCAGCAGCTTAGGTGAAGGGGTTACGCAGTATTTT. This rearrangement joins TRBV7-9 to TRBJ2-3, with D possibly TRBD1 on 5 matching bases. CDR3 length equals 13 residues. The V and J ends lost 1 base and 8 bases respectively, with 10 bases between them. CDR1 and CDR2 (germline): SEHNR, FQNEAQ (reference sequence).

In the case of this clone: At one boundary the junction diverges from the germline segment, which might be a read error. The chain links TRBV4-1 to TRBJ1-2; D is unresolved. The CDR3 length is 14 residues. CDR1 and CDR2 (germline): MGHRA, YSYEKL. The CDR3 loop reads CASTQRVYDYGYTF. The CDR3 coding sequence is TGCGCCAGCACCCAACGGGTGTATGACTATGGCTACACCTTC.

V and J are TRBV9 and TRBJ1-4; TRBD1 matches 9 bases. The trim removed 0 bases at V and 7 bases at J, leaving 4 bases unmatched. Germline values: CDR1 SGDLS, CDR2 YYNGEE. The CDR3 extends over 15 amino acids. The CDR3 region is CASSVGGQGGEKLFF. The CDR3 DNA is TGTGCCAGCAGCGTAGGGGGACAGGGAGGTGAAAAACTGTTTTTT.

This chain uses TRBV6-5 with TRBJ2-7; perhaps TRBD1 as D (5 bases). The CDR3 sequence is 13 residues long. V shed 5 bases and J shed 6 bases, with 14 bases lying between them. Germline CDR1 is MNHEY and CDR2 is SVGAGI. The CDR3 DNA is TGTGCCAGCAGTCGTACAGGTACCGGCGAGCAGTACTTC. Amino acids: CASSRTGTGEQYF.